The next 14 T cell receptor beta chains were all read from a single sample in a study of shared T cell receptors in the human thymus. Only in-frame clones appear in the TCRdb table, and some are missing; sequencing was by immunoSEQ multiplex PCR. The top ten clones hold 0.0094% of a sample with about 660,000 clones, approximately 87% of them seen once. The same data also contributed to another study, on human thymus T cells.

Sequencing input: thymocytes. The receptors were sampled from a boy under two years old with a congenital heart defect.

This clone was counted a few times. This sequence joins TRBV29-1 and TRBJ2-2; 7 bases line up with TRBD2. This CDR3 region has 15 residues. The germline CDR1 and CDR2 sequences are SQVTM and ANQGSEA. V trimming: 6 bases; J trimming: 5 bases; junction bases outside the gene matches: 12. The CDR3 here is CSVEKGGRRTGELFF. The CDR3 coding sequence is TGCAGCGTGGAAAAGGGCGGGAGAAGGACCGGGGAGCTGTTTTTT.

The J gene is TRBJ2-5, the V gene TRBV25-1; a possible D gene is TRBD1 (6 bases). CDR1 and CDR2 (germline): MGHDK, SYGVNS. V lost 4 bases and J lost 3, with 6 bases in between. The CDR3 spans 12 residues. This CDR3 is CASSGTEETQYF. DNA of the CDR3: TGTGCCAGCAGTGGGACAGAAGAGACCCAGTACTTC.

V and J are TRBV9 and TRBJ2-7, with D possibly TRBD2 on 6 matching bases. Germline V gene data show CDR1 as SGDLS and CDR2 as YYNGEE. This CDR3 comprises 15 residues. The ends were cut back, 0 bases at V and 4 bases at J, with 14 bases in the middle. The CDR3 nucleotides read TGTGCCAGCAGCGTAGAGCCTAGCGAGGCGTACGAGCAGTACTTC. It encodes CASSVEPSEAYEQYF.

There are a few counts of this clone. The chain carries TRBV5-4 and TRBJ1-2, with 9 bases aligning to TRBD1. CDR3 length equals 16 residues. Germline V lookup: CDR1 SGHNT, CDR2 YYREEE (reference sequence). J gave up 8 bases and V 4 bases, and 15 bases lay outside the gene matches. This CDR3 is CASSEPGQGRTRGYTF. The CDR3 DNA reads as TGTGCCAGCAGCGAACCGGGACAGGGAAGAACGCGGGGCTACACCTTC.

This clone has a handful of counts. This chain links TRBV7-3 with TRBJ1-1; 7 bases align to TRBD1. V trimming: 5 bases; J trimming: 7 bases; junction bases outside the gene matches: 7. The CDR3 runs to 13 residues. Germline CDR1 and CDR2: SGHTA and FQGTGA. CDR3 loop: CASSPSTGVEAFF. The CDR3 DNA follows: TGTGCCAGCAGCCCATCCACAGGGGTTGAAGCTTTCTTT.

The chain uses TRBV30 and TRBJ2-2, with 7 bases identical to TRBD1. Germline V lookup: CDR1 GTSNPN, CDR2 SVGIG (reference sequence). The CDR3 has 16 residues. V lost 2 bases and J lost 3; bases outside the gene matches: 9. The CDR3 coding sequence is TGTGCCTGGAGTACGACGTGGGGGACAGACACCGGGGAGCTGTTTTTT. It translates to CAWSTTWGTDTGELFF.

In nucleotides, the CDR3 is TGTGCCAGCAGCTCCGGACTAGCGGCGCTGTCCTACGAGCAGTACTTC. Protein sequence: CASSSGLAALSYEQYF. The chain combines TRBV5-6 with TRBJ2-7; 10 bases line up with TRBD2. The CDR3 is 16 amino acids. Per germline, CDR1 SGHDT and CDR2 YYEEEE. V shed 3 bases and J 1 base; nucleotides not matched to a gene: 7.

The chain joins TRBV4-1 to TRBJ1-4; 8 positions match TRBD1. This CDR3 region has 17 residues. CDR1 and CDR2 (germline): MGHRA, YSYEKL. Germline trimming cut 4 bases from V and 4 bases from J; bases unmatched to any gene: 11. CDR3 protein: CASSPTLETGVNEKLFF. CDR3 nucleotide sequence: TGCGCCAGCAGCCCCACACTCGAGACAGGGGTTAATGAAAAACTGTTTTTT.

This clone was seen more than once but under ten times. V usage is TRBV20-1 and J usage is TRBJ1-2; the match to TRBD1 covers 7 bases. Germline CDR1 DFQATT, CDR2 SNEGSKA (reference sequence). The CDR3 totals 11 residues. The ends lost 6 bases at V and 6 bases at J; junction bases unmatched: 4. DNA for the CDR3: TGCAGTGCCAGGACAGGTCATGGCTACACCTTC. Its translation: CSARTGHGYTF.

The J gene is TRBJ2-7, the V gene TRBV28, with a possible D match to TRBD2 (6 bases). The V gene lost 3 bases and the J gene lost 1 base, with 7 bases spanning the gap. The CDR3 is made up of 13 amino acids. CDR1 MDHEN and CDR2 SYDVKM come from the germline V gene. In nucleotides, the CDR3 is TGTGCCAGCAGTTTCGGGGGATCCTACGAGCAGTACTTC. It encodes CASSFGGSYEQYF. The whole variable domain, remainder taken from reference TRBV28 and TRBJ2-7, is DVKVTQSSRYLVKRTGEKVFLECVQDMDHENMFWYRQDPGLGLRLIYFSYDVKMKEKGDIPEGYSVSREKKERFSLILESASTNQTSMYLCASSFGGSYEQYFGPGTRLTVT.

The CDR3, as DNA: TGCAGTGCTAGAGCAGACTACGAGCAGTACTTC. Translation gives CSARADYEQYF. The rearrangement links TRBV20-1 to TRBJ2-7; D remains unclear. This CDR3 contains 11 residues. Germline CDR1 is DFQATT and CDR2 is SNEGSKA (reference sequence). The V and J ends lost 1 base and 3 bases respectively, with 4 bases between them.

As regards this clone: The same CDR3 arises from other DNA sequences in this sample as well. The chain combines TRBV5-1 with TRBJ2-7; tentatively, D is TRBD1 (5 bases). CDR3 length: 13 amino acids. Trimming stripped 4 bases from V and 1 base from J, with 9 bases between. Per germline, CDR1 SGHRS and CDR2 YFSETQ. The CDR3 nucleotides are TGCGCCAGCAGCCTAACAGGTTCCTACGAGCAGTACTTC. Protein: CASSLTGSYEQYF. Combining the CDR3 with reference TRBV5-1 and TRBJ2-7 gives the whole variable domain KAGVTQTPRYLIKTRGQQVTLSCSPISGHRSVSWYQQTPGQGLQFLFEYFSETQRNKGNFPGRFSGRQFSNSRSEMNVSTLELGDSALYLCASSLTGSYEQYFGPGTRLTVT.

This clone was counted once. The rearrangement links TRBV14 to TRBJ2-2, with a possible D match to TRBD1 (5 bases). The CDR3 length is 17 residues. V dropped 1 base and J dropped 2 bases, with 14 bases sitting between them. Looked up from germline, CDR1 is SGHDN and CDR2 is FVKESK. The CDR3 region is CASSQVAGNLNTGELFF. CDR3 sequence (DNA): TGTGCCAGCAGCCAAGTCGCAGGGAACCTCAACACCGGGGAGCTGTTTTTT.

This chain joins TRBV4-1 and TRBJ1-2; D ambiguous. Germline assignment: CDR1 MGHRA and CDR2 YSYEKL. V was trimmed by 0 bases and J by 0 bases, leaving 11 bases between them. CDR3 size: 16 residues. The CDR3 sequence is CASSQDLRSSNYGYTF. The DNA of the CDR3 is TGCGCCAGCAGCCAAGATCTGAGGAGTTCTAACTATGGCTACACCTTC.